Shown below are 20 T cell receptor beta chains from a single sample sequenced in a study of blood T cell repertoires in COVID-19. TCRdb's table, derived via immunoSEQ multiplex PCR, lists solely in-frame clones and lacks some. The sample carries about 250,000 clones, roughly 85% recorded once. The sample was peripheral blood. These receptors all come from a man aged 45-60 years with active or convalescent COVID-19.

The chain carries TRBV6-1 and TRBJ1-5; D perhaps matches TRBD1 (6 bases). This CDR3 comprises 13 residues. CDR1 and CDR2 (germline): MNHNS, SASEGT. Trimming took off 5 bases at V and 7 bases at J, with 12 bases between the two ends. DNA of the CDR3: TGTGCCAGCAGTTTACAGGGTGAGCAGCCCCAGCATTTT. Its protein is CASSLQGEQPQHF.

This chain links TRBV2 with TRBJ1-1, with 10 bases that match TRBD1. Germline V CDR1 and CDR2: SNHLY, FYNNEI. CDR3 size: 14 residues. With V trimmed by 3 bases and J by 10 bases, 8 bases remained unmatched. CDR3 DNA sequence: TGTGCCAGCAGTGACCGGGACAGGGGTGTGGCAGCTTTCTTT. Encoded protein: CASSDRDRGVAAFF.

V usage is TRBV5-1 and J usage is TRBJ1-1, with a tentative D call TRBD1 (6 bases). V lost 2 bases and J 0 bases, leaving 14 bases between the germline ends. CDR1 SGHRS and CDR2 YFSETQ come from the germline V gene. The CDR3 extends over 16 amino acids. CDR3 sequence (DNA): TGCGCCAGCAGCTTCGCCCCGACAGGTATGAACACTGAAGCTTTCTTT. The encoded protein is CASSFAPTGMNTEAFF.

This clone was found once. The chain employs TRBV29-1 and TRBJ2-7; TRBD2 agrees at 8 bases. The CDR3 runs 12 residues. Germline V gives CDR1 SQVTM, CDR2 ANQGSEA. After removal of 5 bases from V and 5 bases from J, the junction contained 5 bases not matched to a gene. The CDR3 spells CSVFREGDEQYF. CDR3 bases: TGCAGCGTTTTTCGGGAGGGTGACGAGCAGTACTTC.

The V gene is TRBV3-1 (or the pseudogene TRBV3-2), the J gene TRBJ2-7; D not certain. Germline V CDR1 and CDR2: LGHDT, YNNKEL (reference sequence). This CDR3 has 12 amino acids. The V and J ends lost 2 bases and 1 base respectively, with 3 bases between them. CDR3 sequence reads: CASSQISYEQYF. CDR3 DNA sequence: TGTGCCAGCAGCCAAATATCCTACGAGCAGTACTTC.

The rearrangement uses TRBV3-1 (or the pseudogene TRBV3-2) and TRBJ2-1; D perhaps matches TRBD2 (6 bases). Trimming pared 2 bases from V and 8 bases from J, leaving 13 bases between. CDR3 length: 14 residues. Germline values: CDR1 LGHDT, CDR2 YNNKEL (reference sequence). The chain's CDR3 is CASSQIGLIYEQFF. The DNA for the CDR3 is TGTGCCAGCAGCCAAATCGGACTAATCTATGAGCAGTTCTTC.

The gene calls are TRBV18 and TRBJ1-2; no firm D call. This CDR3 contains 15 residues. V gave up 0 bases and J gave up 4 bases, with 12 bases separating them. Germline-derived CDR1 and CDR2 are KGHSH and LQKENI. The CDR3 here is CASSPPQFPLYGYTF. The CDR3 DNA sequence: TGTGCCAGCTCACCACCCCAGTTTCCTCTCTATGGCTACACCTTC.

The sample holds one count of this clone. The V and J genes are TRBV29-1 and TRBJ1-1, with TRBD1 identical over 9 bases. In germline, CDR1 is SQVTM, CDR2 ANQGSEA. With V trimmed by 4 bases and J by 5 bases, 2 bases remained unmatched. The CDR3 runs to 12 residues. The DNA of the CDR3 is TGCAGCGTTGGGACAGGGGTTACTGAAGCTTTCTTT. Its protein product is CSVGTGVTEAFF.

This chain links TRBV7-8 with TRBJ2-3; 7 bases are a match to TRBD2. V lost 5 bases to trimming and J lost 6 bases; unmatched junction nucleotides: 14. The CDR3 has 16 residues. Germline-derived CDR1 and CDR2 are SGHVS and FQNEAQ. CDR3 DNA: TGTGCCAGCAGCGGGGGGGGACGCGGCGGATGGGATACGCAGTATTTT. Protein product: CASSGGGRGGWDTQYF.

The chain is built from TRBV6-1 and TRBJ1-3, with 9 bases that match TRBD1. CDR3 size: 15 residues. The germline CDR1 and CDR2 sequences are MNHNS and SASEGT. With 3 bases clipped from V and 7 bases from J, the junction kept 7 bases outside the gene matches. CDR3 DNA: TGTGCCAGCAGTGAGGTCCGGGACAGGGCGAACACCATATATTTT. This encodes CASSEVRDRANTIYF.

The chain links TRBV9 to TRBJ2-1; D is perhaps TRBD2 (6 bases). In germline, CDR1 is SGDLS, CDR2 YYNGEE. The CDR3 has 15 amino acids. V was pared by 3 bases and J by 8 bases, with 18 bases between. The CDR3 bases are TGTGCCAGCAGCGAACGCGGGATTGATTCCGATGAGCAGTTCTTC. Its translation is CASSERGIDSDEQFF. The whole variable domain, filled in from reference TRBV9 and TRBJ2-1, reads DSGVTQTPKHLITATGQRVTLRCSPRSGDLSVYWYQQSLDQGLQFLIQYYNGEERAKGNILERFSAQQFPDLHSELNLSSLELGDSALYFCASSERGIDSDEQFFGPGTRLTVL.

In its sample, this clone was seen a few times. The gene calls are TRBV3-1 (or the pseudogene TRBV3-2) and TRBJ2-7; 8 bases are shared with TRBD1. The V and J ends lost 1 base and 2 bases, in that order; junction bases with no gene match: 4. CDR1 LGHDT and CDR2 YNNKEL come from the germline V gene (reference sequence). The CDR3 extends over 15 amino acids. CDR3 sequence: CASSQVGTGTYEQYF. CDR3 bases: TGTGCCAGCAGCCAAGTGGGGACAGGTACCTACGAGCAGTACTTC.

The rearrangement uses TRBV7-2 and TRBJ1-6, with 8 bases lining up with TRBD1. This CDR3 has 14 amino acids. The germline CDR1 and CDR2 sequences are SGHTA and FQGNSA. Trimming took 5 bases from V and 10 from J; bases not matched to a gene: 7. CDR3: CASSGQGGGSPLHF. CDR3 DNA sequence: TGTGCCAGCAGCGGACAGGGTGGTGGATCACCCCTCCACTTT.

CDR3 in DNA: TGCAGTGCTAGAGAGGGGACTACTACTTACTTC. Translating it yields CSAREGTTTYF. This chain uses TRBV20-1 with TRBJ2-7, with TRBD2 matching 7 bases. The CDR3 extends over 11 amino acids. CDR1 and CDR2 from the germline V gene are DFQATT and SNEGSKA (reference sequence). Germline trimming cut 0 bases from V and 13 bases from J; bases unmatched to any gene: 6.

The rearrangement links TRBV27 to TRBJ2-7; D possibly corresponds to TRBD2 (5 bases). Germline CDR1 reads MNHEY; CDR2 reads SMNVEV (reference sequence). This CDR3 spans 13 amino acids. V lost 6 bases and J 3 bases, leaving 12 bases between the germline ends. The CDR3 sequence: CASRGRGFYEQYF. CDR3 coding DNA: TGTGCCAGCAGGGGTAGAGGGTTCTACGAGCAGTACTTC.

This clone was recorded only once. V gene TRBV27 combines with J gene TRBJ2-7; 8 nucleotides match TRBD1. Unmatched junction bases numbered 8, after V lost 5 bases and J lost 2 bases. Germline CDR1 and CDR2: MNHEY and SMNVEV (reference sequence). The CDR3 is 15 residues long. Written as DNA, the CDR3 is TGTGCCAGCAGTCTGCGACCGGGACAGGCCTACGAGCAGTACTTC. Translated: CASSLRPGQAYEQYF.

The gene calls are TRBV5-5 and TRBJ2-2, with a possible D match to TRBD1 (6 bases). The V and J ends lost 2 bases and 5 bases respectively, with 16 bases between them. CDR1 SGHKS and CDR2 YYEKEE come from the germline V gene (reference sequence). This CDR3 spans 16 amino acids. The chain's CDR3 is CASSLRRTEPTGELFF. The CDR3 DNA sequence: TGTGCCAGCAGCTTACGACGGACAGAGCCTACCGGGGAGCTGTTTTTT.

The V and J genes are TRBV5-1 and TRBJ1-2; a weak D match, TRBD1 (6 bases). The germline gives CDR1 SGHRS, CDR2 YFSETQ. V lost 7 bases and J lost 6, with 13 bases in between. The CDR3 has 12 residues. The CDR3 loop reads CASRDTSDGYTF. In DNA form, the CDR3 reads TGCGCCAGCCGGGACACCTCTGATGGCTACACCTTC.

This chain uses TRBV27 with TRBJ2-7, with TRBD2 matching 11 bases. V shed 4 bases, J shed 1 base, and the junction held 12 bases outside the gene matches. The CDR3 loop spans 18 amino acids. Germline V CDR1 and CDR2: MNHEY, SMNVEV (reference sequence). The CDR3 protein is CASSWGSGRALTSYEQYF. In DNA, the CDR3 is TGTGCCAGCAGTTGGGGTAGCGGGAGGGCCCTCACATCCTACGAGCAGTACTTC.

V gene TRBV7-2 combines with J gene TRBJ1-1; possibly TRBD1 for D (5 bases). The V and J ends lost 4 bases and 1 base respectively, with 13 bases between them. CDR3 length: 15 amino acids. CDR1 is SGHTA and CDR2 is FQGNSA in the germline V gene. The CDR3 reads CASSSPRVGNTEAFF. The CDR3 DNA is TGTGCCAGCAGCTCTCCCAGGGTGGGGAACACTGAAGCTTTCTTT.